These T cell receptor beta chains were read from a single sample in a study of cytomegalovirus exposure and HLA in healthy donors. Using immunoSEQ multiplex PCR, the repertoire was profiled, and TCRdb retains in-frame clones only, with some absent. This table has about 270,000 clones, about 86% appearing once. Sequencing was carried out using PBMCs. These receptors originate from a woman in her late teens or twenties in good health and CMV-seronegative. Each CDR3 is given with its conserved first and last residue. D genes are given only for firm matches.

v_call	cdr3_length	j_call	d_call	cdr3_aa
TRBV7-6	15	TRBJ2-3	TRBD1	CASSLAGTGADTQYF
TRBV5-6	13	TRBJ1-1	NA	CASSDLRYTEAFF
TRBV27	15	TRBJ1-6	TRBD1	CASSLGTGRNSPLHF
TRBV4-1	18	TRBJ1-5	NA	CASSQDPRTLIGNQPQHF
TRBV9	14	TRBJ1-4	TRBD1	CASSGKQGDEKLFF
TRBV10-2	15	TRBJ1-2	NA	CASSWRPTDNYGYTF
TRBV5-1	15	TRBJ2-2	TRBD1	CASSLSPGGVGELFF
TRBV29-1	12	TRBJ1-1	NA	CSVGQPMTEAFF
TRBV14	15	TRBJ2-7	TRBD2	CASSQIAGARYEQYF
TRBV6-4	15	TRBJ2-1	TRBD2	CASGLTSGSNNEQFF
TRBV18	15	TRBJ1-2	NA	CASSLGADNSYGYTF
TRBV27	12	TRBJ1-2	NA	CASSPQGIGYTF
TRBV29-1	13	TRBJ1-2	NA	CSVQSAPGGGYTF
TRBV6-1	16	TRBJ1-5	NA	CASSDLGGYSNQPQHF
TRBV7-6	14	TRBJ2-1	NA	CASSSRRGAREQFF
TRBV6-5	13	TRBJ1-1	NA	CASSTRDRSEAFF
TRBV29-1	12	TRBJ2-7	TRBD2	CSVYSGSYEQYF
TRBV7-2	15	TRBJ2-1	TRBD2	CASSLGAGVLNEQFF
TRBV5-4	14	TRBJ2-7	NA	CASSLRGRGYEQYF
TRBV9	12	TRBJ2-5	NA	CASSPTTETQYF
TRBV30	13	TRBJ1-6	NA	CAWQPGGLSPLHF
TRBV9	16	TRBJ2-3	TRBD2	CASSEETSPVGDTQYF
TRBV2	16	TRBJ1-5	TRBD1	CASSRFTGVLNQPQHF
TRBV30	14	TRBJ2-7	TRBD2	CAWSGGGFPYEQYF
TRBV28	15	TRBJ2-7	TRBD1	CASSLDRGASYEQYF
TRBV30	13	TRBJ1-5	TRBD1	CAWSPTGNQPQHF
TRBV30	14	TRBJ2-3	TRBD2	CAWSAPRGTDTQYF
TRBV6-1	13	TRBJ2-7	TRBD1	CASRAGGAYEQYF
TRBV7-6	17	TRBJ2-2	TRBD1	CASSTPRDRGNTGELFF
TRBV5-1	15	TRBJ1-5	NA	CASSPTGFGNQPQHF
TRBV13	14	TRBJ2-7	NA	CASSLNGVTYEQYF
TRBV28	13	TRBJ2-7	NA	CASSYPKLPEQYF
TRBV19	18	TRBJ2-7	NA	CASSPRSEGTLTSYEQYF
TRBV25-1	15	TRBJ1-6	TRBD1	CASQIQGRLASPLHF
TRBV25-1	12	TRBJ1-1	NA	CASSDPGVEAFF
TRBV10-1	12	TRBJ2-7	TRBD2	CASSGVSGIQYF
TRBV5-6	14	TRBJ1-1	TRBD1	CASSLEGDRVGAFF
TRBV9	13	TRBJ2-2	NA	CASSVDPAGELFF
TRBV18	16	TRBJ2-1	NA	CASSPTTGGRYNEQFF
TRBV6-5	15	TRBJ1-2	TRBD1	CASSAQTGETYGYTF
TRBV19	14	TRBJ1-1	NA	CASSIRQGSTEAFF
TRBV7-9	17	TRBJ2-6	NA	CASSLPGTPSGANVLTF
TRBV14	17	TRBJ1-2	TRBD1	CASSHPNRGKLYYGYTF
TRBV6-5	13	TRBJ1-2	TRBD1	CASSTDRDNGYTF
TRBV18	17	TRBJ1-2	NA	CASSPVDRQASAEGYTF